These 15 T cell receptor beta chains originate from one sample sequenced in a study of Graves' ophthalmopathy and Graves' hyperthyroidism. The authors amplified TCR beta CDR3 regions, and they did so from RNA transcripts for repertoire sequencing. An initial RT-PCR round employing HTBI primers preceded a second-round multiplex PCR. From the multiplex PCR reads, TCRdb called clonotypes with MiXCR, one entry per CDR3 protein. The sample records around 1,200,000 distinct CDR3 sequences, 35% to 40% being singletons. The source material was peripheral blood or thyroid tissue (not recorded which). These receptors all stem from an adult man with Graves' hyperthyroidism.

This clonotype came up many times. V usage is TRBV20-1 and J usage is TRBJ2-7; 7 bases map to TRBD2. The ends lost 0 bases at V and 2 bases at J; junction bases unmatched: 4. This CDR3 has 14 residues. Germline V gives CDR1 DFQATT, CDR2 SNEGSKA (reference sequence). CDR3 sequence (DNA): TGCAGTGCTAGAGATCAGCGGGGTGCCTACGAGCAGTACTTC. It codes for CSARDQRGAYEQYF.

This clonotype occurred many times. One end of the junction does not line up with germline, which may come from a read error. V and J are TRBV2 and TRBJ2-2; the D gene could be TRBD1 or TRBD2 (5 bases each). This CDR3 comprises 12 residues. CDR1 and CDR2 from the germline V gene are SNHLY and FYNNEI. CDR3 sequence: CASREGFGKLFF. CDR3 in DNA: TGTGCCAGCAGAGAGGGGTTCGGGAAGCTGTTTTTT. The full variable domain, in which reference TRBV2 and TRBJ2-2 provide the parts outside the CDR3, is EPEVTQTPSHQVTQMGQEVILRCVPISNHLYFYWYRQILGQKVEFLVSFYNNEISEKSEIFDDQFSVERPDGSNFTLKIRSTKLEDSAMYFCASREGFGKLFFGEGSRLTVL.

This clonotype was observed at least ten times. This chain joins TRBV15 and TRBJ1-5; TRBD1 aligns across 9 bases. The germline gives CDR1 LNHNV, CDR2 YYDKDF (reference sequence). V lost 3 bases to trimming and J lost 4 bases; unmatched junction nucleotides: 10. The CDR3 is 17 amino acids. The CDR3 here is CATSRGVGQGINQPQHF. DNA of the CDR3: TGTGCCACCAGCAGGGGGGTGGGACAGGGAATTAATCAGCCCCAGCATTTT.

This clonotype occurred a few times. V and J are TRBV7-2 and TRBJ2-5; 13 bases are a match to TRBD2. The CDR3 is 15 residues long. Germline CDR1 SGHTA, CDR2 FQGNSA. Trimming removed 5 bases from V and 4 bases from J; junction bases left unmatched: 4. This chain's CDR3 is CASSPWTSGGETQYF. For the CDR3, the DNA is TGTGCCAGCAGCCCCTGGACTAGCGGGGGAGAGACCCAGTACTTC. Complete variable domain (other parts from reference TRBV7-2 and TRBJ2-5): GAGVSQSPSNKVTEKGKDVELRCDPISGHTALYWYRQSLGQGLEFLIYFQGNSAPDKSGLPSDRFSAERTGGSVSTLTIQRTQQEDSAVYLCASSPWTSGGETQYFGPGTRLLVL.

This clonotype was recorded many times. The J gene is TRBJ2-7, the V gene TRBV9; TRBD1 matches at 8 bases. Germline values: CDR1 SGDLS, CDR2 YYNGEE. There are 14 residues in the CDR3. The junction had 7 bases not matched to a gene; V was cut back by 3 bases and J by 5 bases. CDR3 region: CASSGRTGMHEQYF. The CDR3 coding sequence is TGTGCCAGCAGCGGACGGACAGGGATGCACGAGCAGTACTTC.

This clonotype was recorded at least ten times. V and J are TRBV29-1 and TRBJ1-1; 7 positions agree with TRBD1. The CDR3 consists of 12 residues. With 4 bases clipped from V and 6 bases from J, the junction kept 5 bases outside the gene matches. CDR1 is SQVTM, CDR2 ANQGSEA, per germline. CDR3 loop: CSVGLTGAEAFF. In DNA, the CDR3 is TGCAGCGTTGGTCTCACAGGGGCTGAAGCTTTCTTT.

This clonotype was observed at least ten times. V gene TRBV5-5 combines with J gene TRBJ1-1; D ambiguous. Germline CDR1 SGHKS, CDR2 YYEKEE (reference sequence). The V gene lost 0 bases and the J gene lost 0 bases, with 15 bases spanning the gap. This CDR3 has 17 amino acids. For the CDR3, the DNA is TGTGCCAGCAGCTTGGAGCAGTTGACACAGATGAACACTGAAGCTTTCTTT. This codes for CASSLEQLTQMNTEAFF.

The genes are TRBV19 and TRBJ1-5; D not resolved. Germline V gene data show CDR1 as LNHDA and CDR2 as SQIVND (reference sequence). Trimming cost V 1 base and J 4 bases, with 11 bases left between them. The CDR3 is 15 amino acids. This CDR3 reads CASSIVATLNQPQHF. Written as DNA, the CDR3 is TGTGCCAGTAGTATAGTAGCCACCCTTAATCAGCCCCAGCATTTT. Supplemented by reference TRBV19 and TRBJ1-5, the full variable domain reads DGGITQSPKYLFRKEGQNVTLSCEQNLNHDAMYWYRQDPGQGLRLIYYSQIVNDFQKGDIAEGYSVSREKKESFPLTVTSAQKNPTAFYLCASSIVATLNQPQHFGDGTRLSIL.

The chain couples TRBV7-9 to TRBJ2-7; possible D gene TRBD1, 6 bases. Trimming shortened V by 5 bases and J by 2 bases, and 13 bases separated the two germline ends. Looked up from germline, CDR1 is SEHNR and CDR2 is FQNEAQ (reference sequence). The CDR3 loop spans 14 amino acids. Here the CDR3 reads CASSLWDTPYEQYF. In DNA, the CDR3 is TGTGCCAGCAGCCTTTGGGACACCCCCTACGAGCAGTACTTC.

This clonotype has a count of ten or more. The V gene is TRBV19, the J gene TRBJ1-1, with D uncertain. Looked up from germline, CDR1 is LNHDA and CDR2 is SQIVND (reference sequence). The length of the CDR3 is 13 residues. V was shortened by 1 base and J by 6 bases, with 9 bases between the two germline ends. CDR3 DNA: TGTGCCAGTAGTATAGGCAAGGGATCTGAAGCTTTCTTT. It yields the protein CASSIGKGSEAFF.

This clonotype was seen at least ten times. J is TRBJ2-5 and V is TRBV10-1; 8 bases fit TRBD1. This CDR3 comprises 13 residues. V was pared by 2 bases and J by 10 bases, with 6 bases of the junction left unmatched. CDR1 WNHNN and CDR2 SYGVQD come from the germline V gene (reference sequence). CDR3 DNA: TGCGCCAGCAGTGAGACTGGACAGGGTGGCCAGTACTTC. As protein: CASSETGQGGQYF.

The chain recombines TRBV5-1 with TRBJ2-2; 7 bases align to TRBD2. Losses at the gene ends were 1 base for V and 7 bases for J; bases not matched to a gene: 4. The CDR3 is made up of 14 amino acids. Germline lookup yields CDR1 SGHRS and CDR2 YFSETQ. DNA of the CDR3: TGCGCCAGCAGCTTGAGCGGGGTAATCGGGGAGCTGTTTTTT. Amino acid sequence: CASSLSGVIGELFF.

The chain couples TRBV10-3 to TRBJ2-6; TRBD1 matches at 7 bases. This CDR3 is 17 amino acids long. Germline V gene lookup returns CDR1 ENHRY and CDR2 SYGVKD. Losses at the gene ends were 8 bases for V and 4 bases for J; bases not matched to a gene: 14. Written as DNA, the CDR3 is TGTGCCATCGGACAGGAGAAGGCGAACACCGGGGCCAACGTCCTGACTTTC. The encoded protein is CAIGQEKANTGANVLTF.

The sample holds one count of this clonotype. The V and J genes are TRBV7-2 and TRBJ2-5; 12 bases are shared with TRBD2. Gene TRBJ2-1 matches the end of the DNA better, so the J call may be wrong. The CDR3 runs to 15 residues. Germline V gene lookup returns CDR1 SGHTA and CDR2 FQGNSA. CDR3 residues: CASSSPSGRAGEQFF. The CDR3 nucleotides are TGTGCCAGCAGCTCTCCTAGCGGGAGGGCCGGTGAGCAGTTCTTC.

This clonotype was recorded many times. V gene TRBV20-1 combines with J gene TRBJ2-5; 10 bases line up with TRBD2. This CDR3 is 13 amino acids long. Germline-derived CDR1 and CDR2 are DFQATT and SNEGSKA (reference sequence). Trimming at V came to 2 bases and at J to 3 bases, leaving 0 bases not matched to a gene. The CDR3 DNA is TGCAGTGCTAGACTAGCGGGAGAAGAGACCCAGTACTTC. It encodes CSARLAGEETQYF.